Below, 18 T cell receptor beta chains from the same sample are listed, as sequenced in a study of T cells expressing NK-cell markers. Each CDR3 protein gets one entry in TCRdb, which reprocessed the 5' RACE reads and gives no DNA. This table lists some 460,000 distinct CDR3 sequences. The sequenced sample consisted of blood T cells: a sorted CD56 or NKG2C T cell subset, CD4+ or CD8+ T cells, or bulk PBMC T cells (not recorded which). Receptors originate from a woman between 45 and 60 years old in good health.

The chain recombines TRBV9 with TRBJ2-7; no DNA is available, so the TRBD1 call from TCRdb remains unchecked. The CDR3 consists of 15 residues. The V gene's germline CDR1 is SGDLS and CDR2 YYNGEE. The CDR3 sequence: CASSVGGDFIYEQYF.

V is TRBV10-2 and J is TRBJ2-1. The CDR3 has 14 amino acids. CDR1 is WSHSY, CDR2 SAAADI, per germline. CDR3 region: CASKSRNPYNEQFF.

The rearrangement links TRBV6-5 to TRBJ1-6. This CDR3 has 19 residues. In germline, CDR1 is MNHEY, CDR2 SVGAGI. The CDR3 is CASSYSIGGGDSYNSPLHF.

Here the CDR3 reads CASSQVRQGGYTF. V gene TRBV14 combines with J gene TRBJ1-2; absent DNA, TCRdb's TRBD1 call cannot be checked. The CDR3 runs 13 residues. The germline CDR1 and CDR2 sequences are SGHDN and FVKESK.

The chain links TRBV7-9 to TRBJ2-5; TCRdb proposes TRBD1, but this gene call is untestable without DNA. Germline CDR1 SEHNR, CDR2 FQNEAQ (reference sequence). There are 14 residues in the CDR3. The CDR3 reads CASSSPDRLETQYF.

V gene TRBV27 combines with J gene TRBJ2-1; TCRdb's assignment of TRBD2 cannot be checked, as there is no DNA. The CDR3 runs 11 residues. Germline CDR1 reads MNHEY; CDR2 reads SMNVEV (reference sequence). The CDR3 spells CAIGIAHEQFF.

The chain is built from TRBV20-1 and TRBJ2-1; the D gene TCRdb calls, TRBD2, cannot be checked with no DNA. There are 15 residues in the CDR3. Per germline, CDR1 DFQATT and CDR2 SNEGSKA (reference sequence). CDR3 sequence reads: CSARGETSGKNEQFF.

The genes are TRBV5-6 and TRBJ2-5; TCRdb gives TRBD1 as the D gene, but with no DNA this cannot be confirmed. CDR3 length equals 14 residues. Germline CDR1 SGHDT, CDR2 YYEEEE. CDR3 loop: CASSPTGVRKAQYF.

The CDR3 loop is CAGSGRLPDTQYF. The chain joins TRBV7-8 to TRBJ2-3; TCRdb returns TRBD2, unconfirmable since there is no DNA. This CDR3 spans 13 amino acids. The V gene's germline CDR1 is SGHVS and CDR2 FQNEAQ.

The J gene is TRBJ2-7, the V gene TRBV7-2; checking the TCRdb D call of TRBD1 is not possible without DNA. CDR3 length: 15 amino acids. Germline V CDR1 and CDR2: SGHTA, FQGNSA. CDR3 amino acids: CASSLYPGWAGEQYF.

This rearrangement joins TRBV4-1 to TRBJ2-5; the D call of TRBD2 rests on TCRdb alone, since no DNA is present to check it. The CDR3 consists of 17 residues. Looked up from germline, CDR1 is MGHRA and CDR2 is YSYEKL. This chain's CDR3 is CASSQGMTSGSQETQYF.

This chain joins TRBV7-3 and TRBJ2-1; with no DNA, the TCRdb D assignment of TRBD1 cannot be verified. CDR3 size: 16 residues. The germline CDR1 and CDR2 sequences are SGHTA and FQGTGA. The CDR3 reads CASSRGGGSSYNEQFF.

The gene calls are TRBV29-1 and TRBJ1-1; without DNA, the TCRdb call of TRBD1 cannot be checked. This CDR3 contains 14 residues. Germline loops: CDR1 SQVTM, CDR2 ANQGSEA. The CDR3 loop is CSVRDRGRIPEAFF.

CDR3 sequence reads: CASSPRTGPGTEAFF. The gene calls are TRBV5-1 and TRBJ1-1; TCRdb calls TRBD1, which cannot be checked without DNA. Germline CDR1 SGHRS, CDR2 YFSETQ. CDR3 length equals 15 residues.

The J gene is TRBJ2-3, the V gene TRBV20-1; the TRBD2 assignment by TCRdb is unverifiable without DNA. The CDR3 contains 18 residues. Germline CDR1 reads DFQATT; CDR2 reads SNEGSKA (reference sequence). CDR3 sequence reads: CSARGSSGRGTSTDTQYF.

V gene TRBV5-1 combines with J gene TRBJ1-1; TCRdb returns TRBD1, unconfirmable since there is no DNA. The CDR3 contains 15 residues. CDR1 and CDR2 from the germline V gene are SGHRS and YFSETQ. This CDR3 reads CASSLAVGGITEAFF.

The chain recombines TRBV5-1 with TRBJ1-1; TCRdb gives TRBD1 as the D gene, but with no DNA this cannot be confirmed. Germline CDR1 is SGHRS and CDR2 is YFSETQ. The CDR3 is 14 amino acids. The CDR3 is CASSPQGANTEAFF.

This chain joins TRBV3-1 and TRBJ2-7; the TCRdb D gene call, TRBD2, has no DNA to confirm it. This CDR3 region has 13 residues. CDR1 is LGHDT, CDR2 YNNKEL, per germline (reference sequence). The CDR3 loop is CASSEGPSWEQYF.